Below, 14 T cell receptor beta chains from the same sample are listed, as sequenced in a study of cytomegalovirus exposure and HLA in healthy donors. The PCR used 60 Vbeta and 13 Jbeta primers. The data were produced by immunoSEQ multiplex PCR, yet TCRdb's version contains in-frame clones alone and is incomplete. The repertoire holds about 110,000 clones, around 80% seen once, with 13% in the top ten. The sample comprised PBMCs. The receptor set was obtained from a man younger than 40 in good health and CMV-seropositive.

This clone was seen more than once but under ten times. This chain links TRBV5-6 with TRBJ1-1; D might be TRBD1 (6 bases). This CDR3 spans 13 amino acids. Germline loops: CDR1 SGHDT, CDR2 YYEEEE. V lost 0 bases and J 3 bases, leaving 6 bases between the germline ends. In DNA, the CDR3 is TGTGCCAGCAGCTTGGACAGGGACACTGAAGCTTTCTTT. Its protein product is CASSLDRDTEAFF.

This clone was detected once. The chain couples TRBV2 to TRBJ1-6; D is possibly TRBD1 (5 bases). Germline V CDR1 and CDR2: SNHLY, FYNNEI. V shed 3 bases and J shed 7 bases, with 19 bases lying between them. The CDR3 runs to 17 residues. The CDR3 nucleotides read TGTGCCAGCAGTGACGAACTTATAGGGGCAGGGAATTCACCCCTCCACTTT. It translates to CASSDELIGAGNSPLHF. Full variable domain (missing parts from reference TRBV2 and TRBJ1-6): EPEVTQTPSHQVTQMGQEVILRCVPISNHLYFYWYRQILGQKVEFLVSFYNNEISEKSEIFDDQFSVERPDGSNFTLKIRSTKLEDSAMYFCASSDELIGAGNSPLHFGNGTRLTVT.

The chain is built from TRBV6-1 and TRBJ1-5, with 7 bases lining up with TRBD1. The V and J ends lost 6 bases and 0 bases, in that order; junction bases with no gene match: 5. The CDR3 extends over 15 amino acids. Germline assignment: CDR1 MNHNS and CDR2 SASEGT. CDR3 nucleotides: TGTGCCAGCAGGGAACAGGGGTATAGCAATCAGCCCCAGCATTTT. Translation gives CASREQGYSNQPQHF.

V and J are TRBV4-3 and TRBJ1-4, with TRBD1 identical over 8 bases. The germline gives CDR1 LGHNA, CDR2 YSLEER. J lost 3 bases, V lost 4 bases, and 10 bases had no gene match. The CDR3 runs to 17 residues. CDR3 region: CASSPRTGTLANEKLFF. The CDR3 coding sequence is TGCGCCAGCAGCCCCAGGACAGGGACGTTGGCTAATGAAAAACTGTTTTTT.

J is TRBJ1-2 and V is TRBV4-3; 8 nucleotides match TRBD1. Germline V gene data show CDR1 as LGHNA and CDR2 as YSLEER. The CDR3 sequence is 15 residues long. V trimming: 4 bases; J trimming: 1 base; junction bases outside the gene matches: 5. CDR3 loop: CASSRGQGSNYGYTF. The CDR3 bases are TGCGCCAGCAGCCGAGGACAGGGCAGTAACTATGGCTACACCTTC.

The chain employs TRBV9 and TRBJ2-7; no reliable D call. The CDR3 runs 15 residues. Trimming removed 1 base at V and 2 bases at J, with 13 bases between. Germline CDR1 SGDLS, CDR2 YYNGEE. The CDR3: CASSVSPSRAYEQYF. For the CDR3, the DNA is TGTGCCAGCAGCGTATCCCCCAGTCGGGCCTACGAGCAGTACTTC.

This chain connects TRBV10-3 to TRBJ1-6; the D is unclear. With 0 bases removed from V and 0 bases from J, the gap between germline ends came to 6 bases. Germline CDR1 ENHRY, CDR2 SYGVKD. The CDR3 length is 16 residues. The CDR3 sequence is CAISESSSSYNSPLHF. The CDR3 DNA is TGTGCCATCAGTGAGTCATCTAGCTCCTATAATTCACCCCTCCACTTT.

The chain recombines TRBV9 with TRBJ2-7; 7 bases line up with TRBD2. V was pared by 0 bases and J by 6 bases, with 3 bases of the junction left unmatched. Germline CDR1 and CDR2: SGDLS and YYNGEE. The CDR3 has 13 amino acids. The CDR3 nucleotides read TGTGCCAGCAGCGTAGCTGGGGGGGGCGAGCAGTACTTC. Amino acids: CASSVAGGGEQYF.

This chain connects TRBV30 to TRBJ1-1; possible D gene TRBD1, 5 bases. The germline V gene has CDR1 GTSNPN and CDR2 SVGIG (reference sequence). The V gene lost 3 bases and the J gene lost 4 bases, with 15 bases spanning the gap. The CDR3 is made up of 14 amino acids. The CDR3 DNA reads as TGTGCCTGGAGCCTCATGACAGTTGGCACTGAAGCTTTCTTT. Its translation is CAWSLMTVGTEAFF.

CDR3 DNA sequence: TGTGCCATCAGTGGGGGCGGGGCAACAGATACGCAGTATTTT. Protein: CAISGGGATDTQYF. The chain combines TRBV10-3 with TRBJ2-3; possibly TRBD2 for D (6 bases). Germline V lookup: CDR1 ENHRY, CDR2 SYGVKD. V was cut by 4 bases and J by 3 bases, with 11 bases left in between. This CDR3 contains 14 residues.

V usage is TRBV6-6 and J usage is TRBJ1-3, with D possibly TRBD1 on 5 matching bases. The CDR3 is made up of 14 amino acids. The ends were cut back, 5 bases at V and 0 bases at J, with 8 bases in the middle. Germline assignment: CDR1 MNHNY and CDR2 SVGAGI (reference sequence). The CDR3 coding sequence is TGTGCCAGCAGTACAGGCTACTCTGGAAACACCATATATTTT. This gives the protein CASSTGYSGNTIYF.

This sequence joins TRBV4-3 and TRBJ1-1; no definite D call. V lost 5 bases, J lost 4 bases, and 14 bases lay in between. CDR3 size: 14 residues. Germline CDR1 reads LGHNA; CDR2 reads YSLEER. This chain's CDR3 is CASSSHLGGTEAFF. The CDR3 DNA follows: TGCGCCAGCAGCTCTCATCTTGGCGGCACTGAAGCTTTCTTT.

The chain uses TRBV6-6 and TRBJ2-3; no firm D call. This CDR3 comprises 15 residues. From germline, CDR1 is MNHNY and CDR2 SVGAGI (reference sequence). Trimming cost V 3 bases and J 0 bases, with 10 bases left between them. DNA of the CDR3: TGTGCCAGCAGTTATGGCCAGGCTAGCACAGATACGCAGTATTTT. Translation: CASSYGQASTDTQYF.

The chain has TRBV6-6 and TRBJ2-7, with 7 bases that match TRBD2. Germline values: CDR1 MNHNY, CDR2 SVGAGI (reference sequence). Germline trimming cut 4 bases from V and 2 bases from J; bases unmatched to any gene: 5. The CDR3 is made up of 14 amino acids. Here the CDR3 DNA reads TGTGCCAGCAGTTTTCGGGGGGACGCCTACGAGCAGTACTTC. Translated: CASSFRGDAYEQYF.